The source of this T cell receptor beta chain is a study of spatial heterogeneity in lung cancer (dated by TCRdb to 2018 to 2020). Broadly, across the study: Beta-chain transcripts were consistently detected in greater numbers than alpha-chain transcripts, which likely reflects a higher abundance of beta-chain transcripts. In non-small cell lung cancer, the study made a quantitative comparison of TCR alpha and beta repertoires among multiple tumor regions, matched nontumor lung and blood. In the raw uncorrected reads, each unique combination of TCR and UMI appeared on average more than ten times. At surgery, around 200 tumor regions, 64 matched nontumor lung samples and more than 50 PBMC samples were TCR-sequenced for both alpha and beta chains. Nonsynonymous mutation counts, determined by whole-exome sequencing of tumor tissue, were related to TCR repertoire features.

Overall study outcomes, separate from this receptor: Ubiquitous expanded tumor TCRs were detected in blood more often at tumor resection than at routine follow-up. Additional single-cell paired TCR alpha and beta sequencing was considered necessary to confirm, at a functional level, the hypothesis that regional TCRs recognize regional mutations.

This clonotype was recorded a few times. No cognate antigen has been identified for it. It has no much larger one-base neighbor in the sample; base qualities were not kept. Read against the paper, the sample's time point label means: sample taken at primary tumor resection. The donors were 60 to 80 patients from the lung TRACERx cohort who had early-stage, untreated non-small cell lung cancer. For TCR sequencing, whole RNA was extracted from tumor and nontumor lung tissue, or from cryopreserved PBMC samples, and no cell sorting was done. Patients were selected for TCR sequencing only if sufficient RNA was available from at least two tumor regions. Library method: 5' RACE. The sequencer was a NextSeq 500. The TCR library protocol attached a unique molecular identifier to each TCR cDNA molecule to allow correction of PCR and sequencing errors. The authors processed their data as follows. TCR identification, UMI-based error correction and CDR3 extraction were all carried out with Decombinator tools. TCRs above a frequency of 2 per 1,000, corresponding to the top 1% of the tumor frequency distribution, were defined as expanded. Renyi diversity was computed with the R vegan package after each repertoire had been subsampled 100 times to 5,000 TCRs. CDR3 similarity networks were built from amino acid triplet string-kernel similarity, with CDR3s being connected when pairwise similarity was above 0.82. Clones were called with MiXCR by TCRdb after fastp trimmed the public reads at Q25, and only in-frame beta chains were retained. All rows with the same CDR3 protein become a single entry with the most common DNA and genes. It is TCRdb's table, rather than the study itself, that gives the V and J calls and clone size. This sample has under 50,000 distinct CDR3 sequences in its table, and around 5% of those were observed once. The ten most abundant clones make up approximately 24% of the sample.

Compared with germline, V lacks 1 base and J lacks 11 bases; bases without a gene match: 11. From the germline V gene, CDR1 is SGHDT and CDR2 is YYEEEE. The CDR3 holds 16 amino acids from the cysteine to the phenylalanine. The CDR3 DNA has 48 bases and is translated from base 1. The material sequenced was PBMCs, taken at surgery. This TCR was sampled from a female donor with early-stage non-small cell lung cancer. The V and J genes are TRBV5-6 and TRBJ2-6; TRBD1 matches 8 bases in the middle. The DNA sequence is TGTGCCAGCAGCTTGAGGCTTACAGGGGGAGGTCACGTCCTGACTTTC. It specifies CASSLRLTGGGHVLTF.